The TCR beta chain under discussion was sequenced for a study of blood T cell repertoires in COVID-19. The V gene's germline CDR1 is LNHDA and CDR2 SQIVND (reference sequence). This CDR3 spans 15 amino acids. Trimming took 2 bases from V and 3 from J, leaving 11 bases between them. Per the original data handling: Nucleated cell number was recorded as an estimate derived from reference gene primer amplification. The assay was immunoSEQ multiplex PCR, and TCRdb's table has in-frame clones only and misses some. For V, J and clone size, that table is used; D and trimming come from the DNA. The sample lists fewer than 250,000 clones, about nine tenths occurring once.

The material sequenced was peripheral blood. The J gene is TRBJ1-5, the V gene TRBV19; D remains unclear. This TCR was sampled from a man aged 40-49 years with acute or convalescent COVID-19. CDR3 nucleotide sequence: TGTGCCAGTAGTATATCAAACGAGTTCAATCAGCCCCAGCATTTT. This sequence encodes CASSISNEFNQPQHF.